This is a list of T cell receptor beta chains from one sample in a study of T cells after posttransplantation cyclophosphamide. TCRdb's table, derived via immunoSEQ multiplex PCR, lists solely in-frame clones and lacks some. The data show 23,000 or so clones, roughly nine tenths seen once. The source material was PBMCs, sampled after allogeneic stem cell transplant with posttransplant cyclophosphamide. All receptors come from a female patient aged 30 to 40 who received an allogeneic stem cell transplant from an unrelated donor, was CMV-positive, and had no GVHD. The graft donor may have contributed some T cells. Both conserved end residues are part of each CDR3. The order of the fields is D gene, J gene, V gene, clone size, CDR3 protein, CDR3 DNA. A D gene is named only where the DNA matches it firmly. Clone size is not always given. Where it is, it says once, few, many or a class for expanded clones.

D gene: -
J gene: TRBJ2-1
V gene: TRBV6-5
clone size: -
CDR3 protein: CASSRLNNEQFF
CDR3 DNA: TGTGCCAGCAGCAGATTGAACAATGAGCAGTTCTTC

D gene: TRBD1
J gene: TRBJ2-1
V gene: TRBV9
clone size: -
CDR3 protein: CASSVGGQAYNEQFF
CDR3 DNA: TGTGCCAGCAGCGTAGGGGGACAGGCCTACAATGAGCAGTTCTTC

D gene: TRBD1
J gene: TRBJ2-7
V gene: TRBV13
clone size: -
CDR3 protein: CASSLVWGTGDYEQYF
CDR3 DNA: TGTGCCAGCAGCTTAGTCTGGGGGACAGGGGACTACGAGCAGTACTTC

D gene: -
J gene: TRBJ2-1
V gene: TRBV5-1
clone size: -
CDR3 protein: CASSLGGSASYNEQFF
CDR3 DNA: TGCGCCAGCAGCTTGGGAGGGTCCGCCTCCTACAATGAGCAGTTCTTC

D gene: -
J gene: TRBJ1-5
V gene: TRBV9
clone size: -
CDR3 protein: CASSVGGQNQPQHF
CDR3 DNA: TGTGCCAGCAGCGTAGGAGGACAGAATCAGCCCCAGCATTTT

D gene: -
J gene: TRBJ2-1
V gene: TRBV10-3
clone size: -
CDR3 protein: CAISEFETANEQFF
CDR3 DNA: TGTGCCATCAGTGAGTTTGAGACAGCGAATGAGCAGTTCTTC

D gene: TRBD2
J gene: TRBJ2-3
V gene: TRBV5-5
clone size: few
CDR3 protein: CASSFQQVGGGLDTQYF
CDR3 DNA: TGTGCCAGCAGCTTCCAGCAGGTGGGGGGGGGACTGGATACGCAGTATTTT

D gene: -
J gene: TRBJ2-6
V gene: TRBV7-3
clone size: few
CDR3 protein: CASSPRTGANVLTF
CDR3 DNA: TGTGCCAGCAGCCCACGGACAGGGGCCAACGTCCTGACTTTC

D gene: -
J gene: TRBJ2-5
V gene: TRBV2
clone size: -
CDR3 protein: CASSEWQAQETQYF
CDR3 DNA: TGTGCCAGCAGTGAATGGCAGGCCCAAGAGACCCAGTACTTC

D gene: -
J gene: TRBJ1-3
V gene: TRBV28
clone size: -
CDR3 protein: CASSGAGGNTIYF
CDR3 DNA: TGTGCCAGCAGTGGGGCTGGCGGAAACACCATATATTTT

D gene: -
J gene: TRBJ1-1
V gene: TRBV4-3
clone size: -
CDR3 protein: CASSPRSEGTEAFF
CDR3 DNA: TGCGCCAGCAGCCCCCGCTCCGAGGGCACTGAAGCTTTCTTT

D gene: -
J gene: TRBJ2-1
V gene: TRBV13
clone size: -
CDR3 protein: CASSQARINEQFF
CDR3 DNA: TGTGCCAGCAGTCAAGCGCGGATCAATGAGCAGTTCTTC

D gene: -
J gene: TRBJ2-3
V gene: TRBV4-1
clone size: -
CDR3 protein: CASSPTRGGSGTDTQYF
CDR3 DNA: TGCGCCAGCAGCCCAACGAGGGGGGGGTCGGGCACAGATACGCAGTATTTT

D gene: -
J gene: TRBJ2-1
V gene: TRBV30
clone size: -
CDR3 protein: CAWSVRGHRWLF
CDR3 DNA: TGTGCCTGGAGTGTACGTGGGCACAGGTGGCTCTTC

D gene: -
J gene: TRBJ2-7
V gene: TRBV20-1
clone size: -
CDR3 protein: CSASGPYEQYF
CDR3 DNA: TGCAGTGCTAGTGGCCCCTACGAGCAGTACTTC

D gene: TRBD1
J gene: TRBJ1-2
V gene: TRBV28
clone size: few
CDR3 protein: CASSSGQGDGYTF
CDR3 DNA: TGTGCCAGCAGTTCAGGACAGGGTGATGGCTACACCTTC

D gene: TRBD2
J gene: TRBJ2-5
V gene: TRBV5-1
clone size: -
CDR3 protein: CASRPTSGGGQETQYF
CDR3 DNA: TGCGCCAGCAGACCTACTAGCGGGGGGGGCCAAGAGACCCAGTACTTC

D gene: -
J gene: TRBJ2-5
V gene: TRBV7-9
clone size: -
CDR3 protein: CASSLGRTELLEETQYF
CDR3 DNA: TGTGCCAGCAGCTTAGGCCGGACAGAGCTATTGGAAGAGACCCAGTACTTC

D gene: -
J gene: TRBJ1-1
V gene: TRBV7-2
clone size: -
CDR3 protein: CASSFGPSLSTEAFF
CDR3 DNA: TGTGCCAGCAGCTTTGGTCCGAGTTTGAGCACTGAAGCTTTCTTT

D gene: TRBD1
J gene: TRBJ1-1
V gene: TRBV5-1
clone size: -
CDR3 protein: CASIRDSVNTEAFF
CDR3 DNA: TGCGCCAGCATCCGGGACAGTGTCAACACTGAAGCTTTCTTT

D gene: TRBD1
J gene: TRBJ1-6
V gene: TRBV4-1
clone size: -
CDR3 protein: CASSQASTGGNSPLHF
CDR3 DNA: TGCGCCAGCAGCCAAGCGTCGACAGGGGGAAATTCACCCCTCCACTTT

D gene: TRBD1
J gene: TRBJ2-7
V gene: TRBV2
clone size: -
CDR3 protein: CASSRDRGREQYF
CDR3 DNA: TGTGCCAGCAGTCGGGACAGGGGGCGAGAGCAGTACTTC

D gene: -
J gene: TRBJ2-5
V gene: TRBV7-9
clone size: -
CDR3 protein: CASSLGGAWIQETQYF
CDR3 DNA: TGTGCCAGCAGCTTAGGGGGCGCGTGGATTCAAGAGACCCAGTACTTC

D gene: -
J gene: TRBJ1-1
V gene: TRBV13
clone size: -
CDR3 protein: CASSPFRGNTEAFF
CDR3 DNA: TGTGCCAGCAGCCCATTCCGGGGGAACACTGAAGCTTTCTTT

D gene: TRBD1
J gene: TRBJ1-2
V gene: TRBV6-1
clone size: -
CDR3 protein: CASSVGTGGSYGYTF
CDR3 DNA: TGTGCCAGCAGTGTGGGGACAGGGGGTTCGTATGGCTACACCTTC

D gene: -
J gene: TRBJ1-4
V gene: TRBV4-3
clone size: -
CDR3 protein: CASSHSDSRSNEKLFF
CDR3 DNA: TGCGCCAGCAGCCATTCGGACAGCCGATCTAATGAAAAACTGTTTTTT

D gene: TRBD1
J gene: TRBJ1-3
V gene: TRBV30
clone size: -
CDR3 protein: CAWSAQGDTIYF
CDR3 DNA: TGTGCCTGGAGTGCCCAGGGGGACACCATATATTTT

D gene: -
J gene: TRBJ1-3
V gene: TRBV15
clone size: -
CDR3 protein: CATSRDLGVGTGNTIYF
CDR3 DNA: TGTGCCACCAGCAGAGATTTAGGGGTGGGGACTGGAAACACCATATATTTT

D gene: -
J gene: TRBJ2-3
V gene: TRBV9
clone size: -
CDR3 protein: CASSGGGGIRSTDTQYF
CDR3 DNA: TGTGCCAGCAGCGGAGGGGGGGGAATCCGCAGCACAGATACGCAGTATTTT

D gene: -
J gene: TRBJ1-4
V gene: TRBV5-1
clone size: -
CDR3 protein: CASSRRAEGRGDEKLFF
CDR3 DNA: TGCGCCAGCAGCCGGCGGGCAGAAGGGCGGGGGGATGAAAAACTGTTTTTT

D gene: -
J gene: TRBJ1-6
V gene: TRBV30
clone size: -
CDR3 protein: CAWSDRGGSPLHF
CDR3 DNA: TGTGCCTGGAGTGACCGAGGGGGTTCACCCCTCCACTTT

D gene: -
J gene: TRBJ2-2
V gene: TRBV13
clone size: once
CDR3 protein: CASSNRRGDTGELFF
CDR3 DNA: TGTGCCAGCAGCAACCGCCGGGGAGACACCGGGGAGCTGTTTTTT

D gene: TRBD2
J gene: TRBJ2-1
V gene: TRBV6-4
clone size: few
CDR3 protein: CASSRGLAGNNEQFF
CDR3 DNA: TGTGCCAGCAGTCGGGGACTAGCGGGCAACAATGAGCAGTTCTTC

D gene: -
J gene: TRBJ2-4
V gene: TRBV6-6
clone size: -
CDR3 protein: CASSKQGSGAKNIQYF
CDR3 DNA: TGTGCCAGCAGTAAACAGGGTAGCGGGGCCAAAAACATTCAGTACTTC

D gene: -
J gene: TRBJ1-2
V gene: TRBV5-5
clone size: -
CDR3 protein: CASSLAQGRDGYTF
CDR3 DNA: TGTGCCAGCAGCTTGGCGCAGGGCAGGGATGGCTACACCTTC

D gene: TRBD2
J gene: TRBJ2-2
V gene: TRBV5-5
clone size: -
CDR3 protein: CASSSLAGESTGELFF
CDR3 DNA: TGTGCCAGCAGCTCGCTAGCGGGGGAGTCCACCGGGGAGCTGTTTTTT

D gene: -
J gene: TRBJ1-4
V gene: TRBV15
clone size: few
CDR3 protein: CATSRERGYGEKLFF
CDR3 DNA: TGTGCCACCAGCAGAGAACGAGGGTACGGTGAAAAACTGTTTTTT

D gene: -
J gene: TRBJ2-3
V gene: TRBV28
clone size: -
CDR3 protein: CASSSRAGPRGTDTQYF
CDR3 DNA: TGTGCCAGCAGTTCCCGAGCAGGCCCCCGCGGGACAGATACGCAGTATTTT

D gene: TRBD1
J gene: TRBJ2-7
V gene: TRBV4-3
clone size: -
CDR3 protein: CASSQAWDRGTYEQYF
CDR3 DNA: TGCGCCAGCAGCCAAGCATGGGACAGGGGGACCTACGAGCAGTACTTC

D gene: -
J gene: TRBJ2-6
V gene: TRBV11-2
clone size: -
CDR3 protein: CASSFLRDIFSSGANVLTF
CDR3 DNA: TGTGCCAGCAGTTTCCTCCGGGACATCTTTAGCTCTGGGGCCAACGTCCTGACTTTC

D gene: TRBD1
J gene: TRBJ2-3
V gene: TRBV4-3
clone size: -
CDR3 protein: CASSQWVGTGGLDTQYF
CDR3 DNA: TGCGCCAGCAGCCAATGGGTGGGGACAGGAGGGTTAGATACGCAGTATTTT

D gene: -
J gene: TRBJ2-2
V gene: TRBV2
clone size: once
CDR3 protein: CASMDTADTGELFF
CDR3 DNA: TGTGCCAGCATGGACACGGCGGACACCGGGGAGCTGTTTTTT

D gene: TRBD1
J gene: TRBJ1-6
V gene: TRBV25-1
clone size: -
CDR3 protein: CASSSEGQGRSPLHF
CDR3 DNA: TGTGCCAGCAGTTCGGAGGGACAGGGTCGGTCACCCCTCCACTTT

D gene: TRBD1
J gene: TRBJ1-1
V gene: TRBV6-5
clone size: -
CDR3 protein: CASSPDRPRVEAFF
CDR3 DNA: TGTGCCAGCAGTCCGGACAGGCCGAGGGTTGAAGCTTTCTTT

D gene: TRBD1
J gene: TRBJ2-1
V gene: TRBV4-3
clone size: once
CDR3 protein: CASGTGTGGSNEQFF
CDR3 DNA: TGCGCCAGCGGGACCGGGACAGGGGGCTCCAATGAGCAGTTCTTC

D gene: TRBD1
J gene: TRBJ2-1
V gene: TRBV5-6
clone size: -
CDR3 protein: CASRLGTGVYNEQFF
CDR3 DNA: TGTGCCAGCAGGCTAGGGACAGGGGTGTACAATGAGCAGTTCTTC

D gene: -
J gene: TRBJ2-7
V gene: TRBV27
clone size: -
CDR3 protein: CASSLTSLRTYEQYF
CDR3 DNA: TGTGCCAGCAGTTTGACCTCGTTGCGGACCTACGAGCAGTACTTC

D gene: TRBD1
J gene: TRBJ2-7
V gene: TRBV7-2
clone size: -
CDR3 protein: CASSLMGQGAGEQYF
CDR3 DNA: TGTGCCAGCAGCTTAATGGGACAGGGGGCAGGCGAGCAGTACTTC

D gene: -
J gene: TRBJ2-7
V gene: TRBV7-3
clone size: -
CDR3 protein: CASSQTGVTEQYF
CDR3 DNA: TGTGCCAGCAGCCAAACGGGGGTAACCGAGCAGTACTTC

D gene: TRBD1
J gene: TRBJ2-7
V gene: TRBV28
clone size: -
CDR3 protein: CASSRGQGVYEQYF
CDR3 DNA: TGTGCCAGCAGCAGGGGACAGGGGGTGTACGAGCAGTACTTC

D gene: TRBD1
J gene: TRBJ2-5
V gene: TRBV19
clone size: -
CDR3 protein: CATTGGPWETQYF
CDR3 DNA: TGTGCCACAACAGGGGGCCCTTGGGAGACCCAGTACTTC

D gene: -
J gene: TRBJ1-2
V gene: TRBV19
clone size: -
CDR3 protein: CASSMIFDSNYGYTF
CDR3 DNA: TGTGCCAGTAGTATGATTTTTGACAGCAACTATGGCTACACCTTC

D gene: TRBD1
J gene: TRBJ2-7
V gene: TRBV6-1
clone size: -
CDR3 protein: CASRDSSYEQYF
CDR3 DNA: TGTGCCAGCCGGGACAGCTCCTACGAGCAGTACTTC

D gene: -
J gene: TRBJ2-5
V gene: TRBV6-5
clone size: -
CDR3 protein: CASSYSRGGVETQYF
CDR3 DNA: TGTGCCAGCAGTTACTCTCGTGGCGGAGTGGAGACCCAGTACTTC

D gene: -
J gene: TRBJ2-7
V gene: TRBV6-5
clone size: -
CDR3 protein: CASSREYEQYF
CDR3 DNA: TGTGCCAGCAGTCGAGAATACGAGCAGTACTTC

D gene: -
J gene: TRBJ1-5
V gene: TRBV27
clone size: once
CDR3 protein: CASSLTRGPNQPQHF
CDR3 DNA: TGTGCCAGCAGTTTAACCAGGGGTCCCAATCAGCCCCAGCATTTT